The 25 T cell receptor beta chains in this list originate from one sample, sequenced in a study of cytomegalovirus exposure and HLA in healthy donors. The PCR had 60 Vbeta and 13 Jbeta primers. The method was immunoSEQ multiplex PCR; TCRdb's version includes in-frame clones alone and lacks a portion of them. The table records more than 130,000 clones, 80% of them present only once. The sample consisted of PBMCs. These receptors came from a male donor in good health and CMV-seronegative.

The chain is built from TRBV29-1 and TRBJ1-2; 11 bases are shared with TRBD1. V dropped 6 bases and J dropped 3; count of bases not matched to a gene: 3. Looked up from germline, CDR1 is SQVTM and CDR2 is ANQGSEA. The CDR3 spans 13 residues. CDR3 loop: CSVPGQGDYGYTF. The DNA of the CDR3 is TGCAGCGTGCCGGGACAGGGGGACTATGGCTACACCTTC.

The CDR3 DNA is TGCGCCAGCAGCTTTACAGGGGAGGACACTGAAGCTTTCTTT. It yields the protein CASSFTGEDTEAFF. The V and J genes are TRBV5-1 and TRBJ1-1, with 7 positions matching TRBD1. Germline-derived CDR1 and CDR2 are SGHRS and YFSETQ. The CDR3 extends over 14 amino acids. The trim removed 2 bases at V and 3 bases at J, leaving 4 bases unmatched.

The rearrangement uses TRBV6-5 and TRBJ1-1; D ambiguous. The CDR3 is 13 residues long. The V end was cut by 4 bases, the J end by 4 bases, with 10 bases between. CDR1 is MNHEY and CDR2 is SVGAGI in the germline V gene. The CDR3 DNA is TGTGCCAGCAGTTTAGCAGTGGGCACTGAAGCTTTCTTT. This encodes CASSLAVGTEAFF.

The chain is built from TRBV5-1 and TRBJ1-1; D remains ambiguous. The CDR3 spans 13 residues. Germline lookup yields CDR1 SGHRS and CDR2 YFSETQ. Trimming left V 1 base short and J 3 bases short, with 7 bases between. CDR3 loop: CASSLSDDTEAFF. DNA of the CDR3: TGCGCCAGCAGCTTGTCAGATGACACTGAAGCTTTCTTT.

The gene calls are TRBV28 and TRBJ1-2, with TRBD1 identical over 7 bases. Germline CDR1 and CDR2: MDHEN and SYDVKM. The CDR3 totals 12 residues. CDR3: CVTGQSNYGYTF. CDR3 nucleotides: TGTGTTACGGGACAGTCGAACTATGGCTACACCTTC.

V and J are TRBV28 and TRBJ1-2; TRBD1 is a possible D gene (5 bases). Trimming removed 2 bases from V and 2 bases from J, with 18 bases in between. CDR3 length: 17 amino acids. Germline V gene data show CDR1 as MDHEN and CDR2 as SYDVKM. Written as DNA, the CDR3 is TGTGCCAGCAGTTTACGGTACAGGATGTCAGGGAACTATGGCTACACCTTC. As protein: CASSLRYRMSGNYGYTF.

V is TRBV5-1 and J is TRBJ2-7; a weak D match, TRBD1 (6 bases). V was cut by 0 bases and J by 4 bases, with 14 bases left in between. The CDR3 loop spans 15 amino acids. Germline values: CDR1 SGHRS, CDR2 YFSETQ. CDR3 amino acids: CASSLAIRGLYEQYF. CDR3 in DNA: TGCGCCAGCAGCTTGGCGATCAGGGGCCTATACGAGCAGTACTTC.

The chain links TRBV5-1 to TRBJ1-1, with TRBD1 matching 9 bases. Germline V gene sequence: CDR1 SGHRS, CDR2 YFSETQ. Trimming removed 4 bases from V and 3 bases from J; junction bases left unmatched: 4. The CDR3 runs 14 residues. CDR3 loop: CASSQGTGHTEAFF. CDR3 DNA: TGCGCCAGCAGCCAGGGGACAGGGCACACTGAAGCTTTCTTT.

V gene TRBV2 combines with J gene TRBJ1-6; TRBD1 is a possible D gene (6 bases). The CDR3 has 13 amino acids. Trimming shortened V by 7 bases and J by 9 bases, and 13 bases separated the two germline ends. CDR1 SNHLY and CDR2 FYNNEI come from the germline V gene. For the CDR3, the DNA is TGTGCCAGCAAGTTACAGGGCGGTTCACCCCTCCACTTT. Translation: CASKLQGGSPLHF.

The rearrangement joins TRBV30 to TRBJ2-7; 9 bases are shared with TRBD1. Germline loops: CDR1 GTSNPN, CDR2 SVGIG (reference sequence). The CDR3 contains 12 residues. V shed 8 bases, J shed 1 base, and the junction held 3 bases outside the gene matches. CDR3 sequence (DNA): TGTGCCGGGGGACAGGGTTCCTACGAGCAGTACTTC. Amino acid sequence: CAGGQGSYEQYF.

The J gene is TRBJ2-3, the V gene TRBV5-6, with D possibly being TRBD2 (6 bases). CDR3 length equals 16 residues. V lost 3 bases, J lost 0 bases, and 14 bases lay in between. The V gene's germline CDR1 is SGHDT and CDR2 YYEEEE. The CDR3 is CASSSRGRTSTDTQYF. The CDR3 nucleotides read TGTGCCAGCAGCTCCCGGGGGAGAACTAGCACAGATACGCAGTATTTT.

The V and J genes are TRBV19 and TRBJ1-1; possibly TRBD1 for D (5 bases). The germline V gene has CDR1 LNHDA and CDR2 SQIVND (reference sequence). The CDR3 contains 14 residues. V was cut by 4 bases and J by 0 bases, with 9 bases left in between. CDR3 nucleotide sequence: TGTGCCAGTAGTAACCAGGACATGAACACTGAAGCTTTCTTT. This sequence encodes CASSNQDMNTEAFF.

This clone was seen only a few times. The CDR3 protein is CASSLGSTYTEAFF. The CDR3 coding sequence is TGTGCCAGCAGCTTGGGGAGTACGTACACTGAAGCTTTCTTT. The rearrangement joins TRBV7-9 to TRBJ1-1; D is unresolved. This CDR3 contains 14 residues. Trimming left V 3 bases short and J 3 bases short, with 11 bases between. Germline values: CDR1 SEHNR, CDR2 FQNEAQ (reference sequence). Using reference TRBV7-9 and TRBJ1-1 for the parts outside the CDR3, the full variable domain is DTGVSQNPRHKITKRGQNVTFRCDPISEHNRLYWYRQTLGQGPEFLTYFQNEAQLEKSRLLSDRFSAERPKGSFSTLEIQRTEQGDSAMYLCASSLGSTYTEAFFGQGTRLTVV.

The genes are TRBV28 and TRBJ1-2; D possibly corresponds to TRBD1 (6 bases). There are 14 residues in the CDR3. Looked up from germline, CDR1 is MDHEN and CDR2 is SYDVKM. V lost 8 bases to trimming and J lost 6 bases, with 19 bases between them. CDR3 nucleotides: TGTGCCAGCGATTATAAGACAGGAATTAATGGCTACACCTTC. It translates to CASDYKTGINGYTF.

CDR3 DNA: TGTGCCAGCACAACAGGGGGTACCACCACCGGGGAGCTGTTTTTT. It specifies CASTTGGTTTGELFF. The V gene is TRBV5-4, the J gene TRBJ2-2; 8 bases line up with TRBD1. The J segment lost 4 bases and the V segment lost 6 bases, leaving 8 bases of the junction unmatched. The CDR3 is 15 amino acids. The V gene's germline CDR1 is SGHNT and CDR2 YYREEE (reference sequence). The entire variable domain, with the rest obtained from reference TRBV5-4 and TRBJ2-2, is as follows: ETGVTQSPTHLIKTRGQQVTLRCSSQSGHNTVSWYQQALGQGPQFIFQYYREEENGRGNFPPRFSGLQFPNYSSELNVNALELDDSALYLCASTTGGTTTGELFFGEGSRLTVL.

This clone was counted only a few times. The chain employs TRBV9 and TRBJ1-5, with D hard to call. Germline V gives CDR1 SGDLS, CDR2 YYNGEE. The CDR3 totals 15 residues. The V and J ends lost 5 bases and 7 bases respectively, with 19 bases between them. The CDR3: CASSEGPSGGQPQHF. In DNA form, the CDR3 reads TGTGCCAGCAGTGAAGGCCCTTCCGGAGGACAGCCCCAGCATTTT.

This chain links TRBV15 with TRBJ2-5; D perhaps matches TRBD1 (5 bases). The CDR3 loop spans 12 amino acids. The V gene lost 5 bases and the J gene lost 2 bases, with 6 bases spanning the gap. Germline V gene data show CDR1 as LNHNV and CDR2 as YYDKDF (reference sequence). The DNA of the CDR3 is TGTGCCACCAGCCGACAGCAAGAGACCCAGTACTTC. This encodes CATSRQQETQYF.

This clone has just one count. The chain links TRBV7-2 to TRBJ2-2, with D perhaps TRBD2 (7 bases). The CDR3 totals 15 residues. Trimming took 0 bases from V and 4 from J, leaving 9 bases between them. Per the germline V gene, CDR1 is SGHTA and CDR2 is FQGNSA. This CDR3 is CASSLAGGPTGELFF. The CDR3 DNA reads as TGTGCCAGCAGCTTAGCGGGGGGGCCCACCGGGGAGCTGTTTTTT. Complete variable domain (other parts from reference TRBV7-2 and TRBJ2-2): GAGVSQSPSNKVTEKGKDVELRCDPISGHTALYWYRQSLGQGLEFLIYFQGNSAPDKSGLPSDRFSAERTGGSVSTLTIQRTQQEDSAVYLCASSLAGGPTGELFFGEGSRLTVL.

There are a few counts of this clone. The chain joins TRBV11-2 to TRBJ2-7; TRBD2 is a possible D gene (5 bases). Germline V gene lookup returns CDR1 SGHAT and CDR2 FQNNGV. V dropped 2 bases and J dropped 6 bases, with 8 bases sitting between them. CDR3 length: 12 amino acids. CDR3: CASSLLRGEQYF. DNA for the CDR3: TGTGCCAGCAGCTTACTTCGGGGCGAGCAGTACTTC.

The chain is built from TRBV4-3 and TRBJ1-1; perhaps TRBD1 as D (6 bases). CDR3 length: 12 residues. The V end lost 4 bases, the J end lost 6 bases, and 9 bases lay between the germline ends. CDR1 is LGHNA and CDR2 is YSLEER in the germline V gene. Here the CDR3 DNA reads TGCGCCAGCAGCCCACAGGGCGCTGAAGCTTTCTTT. Amino acid sequence: CASSPQGAEAFF.

The chain uses TRBV7-9 and TRBJ1-3, with D maybe TRBD1 (6 bases). V was trimmed by 3 bases and J by 0 bases, leaving 9 bases between them. CDR3 length equals 15 residues. CDR1 is SEHNR and CDR2 is FQNEAQ in the germline V gene (reference sequence). The CDR3, as DNA: TGTGCCAGCAGCTTTGCGGACAGCTCTGGAAACACCATATATTTT. Protein product: CASSFADSSGNTIYF.

The rearrangement uses TRBV18 and TRBJ1-1; the match to TRBD1 covers 7 bases. The CDR3 has 13 residues. Germline values: CDR1 KGHSH, CDR2 LQKENI. V lost 7 bases to trimming and J lost 0 bases; unmatched junction nucleotides: 2. CDR3 sequence: CASLQGMNTEAFF. The CDR3 bases are TGTGCCAGCTTACAGGGGATGAACACTGAAGCTTTCTTT. Variable domain in full (rest from reference TRBV18 and TRBJ1-1): NAGVMQNPRHLVRRRGQEARLRCSPMKGHSHVYWYRQLPEEGLKFMVYLQKENIIDESGMPKERFSAEFPKEGPSILRIQQVVRGDSAAYFCASLQGMNTEAFFGQGTRLTVV.

The V gene is TRBV30, the J gene TRBJ2-1, with 8 bases matching TRBD2. Germline trimming cut 3 bases from V and 10 bases from J; bases unmatched to any gene: 11. CDR1 is GTSNPN, CDR2 SVGIG, per germline (reference sequence). This CDR3 has 14 residues. DNA of the CDR3: TGTGCCTGGAGATCACGGGGGGGCTCGGAAGAGCAGTTCTTC. Encoded protein: CAWRSRGGSEEQFF.

This chain links TRBV10-3 with TRBJ1-3; 8 nucleotides agree with TRBD1. CDR1 is ENHRY and CDR2 is SYGVKD in the germline V gene. CDR3 size: 15 residues. The ends lost 4 bases at V and 3 bases at J; junction bases unmatched: 5. The CDR3 DNA is TGTGCCATCAGTGGACAGGGGACGAGTGGAAACACCATATATTTT. It codes for CAISGQGTSGNTIYF.

The V gene is TRBV4-2, the J gene TRBJ1-6; D not certain. Germline assignment: CDR1 LGHNA and CDR2 YNFKEQ. The V end was cut by 0 bases, the J end by 8 bases, with 11 bases between. The CDR3 runs 15 residues. This chain's CDR3 is CASSQEPPNHSPLHF. CDR3 DNA: TGTGCCAGCAGCCAAGAGCCCCCTAACCATTCACCCCTCCACTTT.